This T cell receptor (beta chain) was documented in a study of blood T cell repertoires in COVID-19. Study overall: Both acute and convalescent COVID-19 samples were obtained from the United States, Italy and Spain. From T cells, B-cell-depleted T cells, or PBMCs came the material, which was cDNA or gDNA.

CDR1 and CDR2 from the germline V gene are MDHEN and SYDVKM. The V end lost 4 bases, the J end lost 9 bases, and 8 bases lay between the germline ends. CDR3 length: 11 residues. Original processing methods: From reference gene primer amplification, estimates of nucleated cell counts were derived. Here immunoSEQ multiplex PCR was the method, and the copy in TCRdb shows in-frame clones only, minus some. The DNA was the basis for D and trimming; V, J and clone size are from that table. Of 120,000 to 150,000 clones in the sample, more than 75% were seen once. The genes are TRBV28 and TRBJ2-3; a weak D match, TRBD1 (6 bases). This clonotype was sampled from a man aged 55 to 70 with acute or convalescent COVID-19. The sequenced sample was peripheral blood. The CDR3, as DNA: TGTGCCAGCAGTTCCACAGGGACGCAGTATTTT. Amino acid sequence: CASSSTGTQYF.